This entry concerns a single TCR beta chain. This clone appeared a single time. No antigen is known for it. No quality values exist for individual bases; no much larger clone is one base distant. This sample was included in a study of blood T cell repertoires in COVID-19 (TCRdb year 2020). About the full investigation: The collaborator samples originated in the United States, Italy and Spain and spanned the acute and convalescent phases of COVID-19. Deeply sampled blood TCRbeta repertoires from subjects exposed to, actively infected with, or recovered from COVID-19 were included in the dataset. The prospective study material was composed of cDNA or gDNA derived from T cells, B-cell-depleted T cells, or PBMCs. Samples came from the ongoing ImmuneRACE study (first 160 participants) plus 1,254 subjects from 6 global collaborators. HLA class I and class II types, where available, came from metadata supplied by the sample provider rather than from assay-based typing. The repertoires were made available in a free public database intended to serve as a resource for research on the immune response to SARS-CoV-2. Nearly every sample came with metadata listing a de-identified subject ID, COVID-19 status, age in years and sex. Summary of the overall study and its limitations: The amount of clinical and demographic metadata varied by source and participant and was provided uncurated.

Whole blood was collected in K2EDTA tubes by collaborating institutions according to the institutions' own protocols. For TCRbeta analysis, collaborator samples were shipped as frozen whole blood, as isolated PBMCs, or as DNA extracted from either sample type. TCRbeta CDR3 regions were amplified from genomic DNA using the immunoSEQ Assay, a bias-controlled multiplex PCR. As for the original processing: The number of nucleated cells in each sample was estimated by amplification of reference gene primers within the assay. To quantify the absolute abundance of each unique TCRbeta CDR3 rearrangement, sequence reads were collapsed and filtered. For each sample, productive Simpson clonality was calculated by taking the square root of Simpson's diversity index across productive rearrangements. TCRdb took this table from immuneACCESS and kept in-frame rearrangements with V and J called. Such tables lack part of the clones; where checked against another copy, unresolved V genes explain under half of the gap, and the rest is unexplained. That table furnishes V, J and clone size, whereas the DNA furnished D and trimming. The sample yields hundreds of thousands of clones; 70% to 80% were counted once. The biggest ten clones account for about 3.5% of the sample.

The CDR3 spans 15 residues, from the cysteine through the phenylalanine. The CDR3 DNA has 45 bases and is translated from base 1. The germline V gene sets CDR1 to MDHEN and CDR2 to SYDVKM. V and J are trimmed by 7 bases and 5 bases, and the gene matches miss 12 bases of the junction. The origin of this receptor is a woman aged 80 or older with acute or convalescent COVID-19. Recombination joined TRBV28 with TRBJ2-7, with TRBD1 matching 9 junction bases. Sequenced: peripheral blood. The CDR3 has the sequence CASIKGSGTGNEQYF. The DNA is TGTGCCAGCATTAAGGGTTCCGGGACAGGGAACGAGCAGTACTTC.